The 17 T cell receptor beta chains listed next were all sequenced from one sample in a study of glioma-infiltrating T cells. Using RNA template, CDR3s of TCR alpha and beta were amplified with iRepertoire arm-PCR. TCRdb recomputed calls from the multiplex PCR reads with MiXCR, one row per CDR3 protein. This table holds over 130,000 distinct CDR3 sequences, approximately 39% found once. Sequencing was carried out using glioma tissue, nonneoplastic brain tissue, or PBMCs (not recorded which). These TCRs come from a human donor with low-grade glioma or glioblastoma, undergoing nonglioma brain surgery, or in good health (not recorded which).

This clonotype came up a few times. This chain links TRBV27 with TRBJ2-5; no clear D gene. The germline V and J ends were trimmed by 0 bases and 5 bases, with 13 bases remaining between them. Germline V gene lookup returns CDR1 MNHEY and CDR2 SMNVEV (reference sequence). The CDR3 runs to 15 residues. CDR3 sequence: CASSLSSALGETQYF. The CDR3 DNA follows: TGTGCCAGCAGTTTATCGTCGGCCCTAGGGGAGACCCAGTACTTC.

The chain recombines TRBV12-3 or TRBV12-4 with TRBJ2-1; 8 bases are shared with TRBD2. V dropped 6 bases and J dropped 4; count of bases not matched to a gene: 8. This CDR3 has 15 residues. CDR3 sequence (DNA): TGTGCCAGCAGCTCGTGGACTAGCAAGTACAATGAGCAGTTCTTC. Encoded protein: CASSSWTSKYNEQFF.

The chain carries TRBV20-1 and TRBJ2-7, with 13 bases lining up with TRBD2. The CDR3 has 14 amino acids. Germline V gene lookup returns CDR1 DFQATT and CDR2 SNEGSKA (reference sequence). After removal of 8 bases from V and 0 bases from J, the junction contained 4 bases not matched to a gene. In DNA form, the CDR3 reads TGCAGTCTAGGGACTAGCGGGACCTCCTACGAGCAGTACTTC. Protein sequence: CSLGTSGTSYEQYF.

Only a few counts were recorded for this clonotype. The J gene is TRBJ2-1, the V gene TRBV20-1, with 11 nucleotides matching TRBD2. Looked up from germline, CDR1 is DFQATT and CDR2 is SNEGSKA (reference sequence). The trim removed 6 bases at V and 4 bases at J, leaving 8 bases unmatched. The CDR3 is made up of 15 amino acids. CDR3 bases: TGCAGTGCCTCTCCTAGCGGGGGGCTATACAATGAGCAGTTCTTC. It yields the protein CSASPSGGLYNEQFF.

The chain uses TRBV7-2 and TRBJ1-3; D unclear. This CDR3 contains 12 residues. V was pared by 2 bases and J by 8 bases, with 7 bases between. Germline values: CDR1 SGHTA, CDR2 FQGNSA. CDR3 protein: CASSLPPDTIYF. The CDR3 DNA sequence: TGTGCCAGCAGCTTACCTCCGGACACCATATATTTT.

The V call is TRBV11-2, the J call TRBJ2-3; possibly TRBD1 for D (5 bases). V was trimmed by 3 bases and J by 0 bases, leaving 10 bases between them. The CDR3 loop spans 15 amino acids. Per germline, CDR1 SGHAT and CDR2 FQNNGV. CDR3 DNA sequence: TGTGCCAGCAGCTTTATGGGGCCTAGCACAGATACGCAGTATTTT. Residues: CASSFMGPSTDTQYF.

The genes are TRBV6-1 and TRBJ2-2; D remains ambiguous. V was cut by 4 bases and J by 0 bases, with 6 bases left in between. Looked up from germline, CDR1 is MNHNS and CDR2 is SASEGT. The CDR3 runs 14 residues. CDR3 DNA: TGTGCCAGCAGTGGCGGAACGAACACCGGGGAGCTGTTTTTT. Translated, it gives CASSGGTNTGELFF.

J is TRBJ1-6 and V is TRBV7-9; D unresolved. Germline assignment: CDR1 SEHNR and CDR2 FQNEAQ (reference sequence). Trimming removed 2 bases from V and 8 bases from J, with 4 bases in between. This CDR3 has 12 residues. CDR3 residues: CASSLTYSPLHF. Written as DNA, the CDR3 is TGTGCCAGCAGCTTAACGTATTCACCCCTCCACTTT.

In its sample, this clonotype was seen a few times. CDR3 bases: TGTGCCAGCAGCCAAGGGTCAGCACTTGATCAGCCCCAGCATTTT. Amino acid sequence: CASSQGSALDQPQHF. J is TRBJ1-5 and V is TRBV3-1; D gene ambiguous. CDR3 length: 15 residues. The germline gives CDR1 LGHDT, CDR2 YNNKEL (reference sequence). The ends were cut back, 1 base at V and 5 bases at J, with 12 bases in the middle.

The CDR3 bases are TGCAGTGCCGGAACCGGGACAGATAGCAATCAGCCCCAGCATTTT. This sequence encodes CSAGTGTDSNQPQHF. The rearrangement uses TRBV20-1 and TRBJ1-5; 7 nucleotides align to TRBD1. CDR3 size: 15 residues. V dropped 6 bases and J dropped 0; count of bases not matched to a gene: 8. Germline assignment: CDR1 DFQATT and CDR2 SNEGSKA (reference sequence).

This clonotype was counted at least ten times. The chain joins TRBV24-1 to TRBJ2-1; TRBD2 agrees at 9 bases. This CDR3 is built from 13 residues. Germline V CDR1 and CDR2: KGHDR, SFDVKD. J was trimmed by 15 bases and V by 3 bases; bases with no gene match: 8. CDR3 bases: TGTGCCACCAGTGATGGGGGGACTAGCTTGTGGTTCTTC. Translating it yields CATSDGGTSLWFF.

The V and J genes are TRBV10-3 and TRBJ1-1; TRBD1 matches 7 bases. This CDR3 spans 14 amino acids. Germline V lookup: CDR1 ENHRY, CDR2 SYGVKD. Unmatched junction bases numbered 5, after V lost 6 bases and J lost 1 base. The DNA of the CDR3 is TGTGCCATCAGGGGGGACAGTCGGAACACTGAAGCTTTCTTT. As protein: CAIRGDSRNTEAFF.

This sequence joins TRBV19 and TRBJ1-5; D is undetermined. The V end lost 3 bases, the J end lost 0 bases, and 9 bases lay between the germline ends. The V gene's germline CDR1 is LNHDA and CDR2 SQIVND (reference sequence). This CDR3 is 15 amino acids long. Written as DNA, the CDR3 is TGTGCCAGTAGTATTGGGAGCAATAGCAATCAGCCCCAGCATTTT. It is translated as CASSIGSNSNQPQHF.

The chain has TRBV6-2 or TRBV6-3 and TRBJ2-7; TRBD1 matches 11 bases. Germline CDR1 and CDR2: MNHEY and SVGEGT. Trimming at V came to 9 bases and at J to 7 bases, leaving 8 bases not matched to a gene. The CDR3 runs to 13 residues. Here the CDR3 DNA reads TGTGCCAGTTTGTCCGGGACAGGGGGGGAGCAGTACTTC. Its protein product is CASLSGTGGEQYF.

The chain couples TRBV28 to TRBJ2-3; 10 bases line up with TRBD2. Germline CDR1 MDHEN, CDR2 SYDVKM. The CDR3 covers 15 residues. The J segment lost 4 bases and the V segment lost 5 bases, leaving 6 bases of the junction unmatched. CDR3 residues: CASSLTSGNADTQYF. The CDR3 DNA follows: TGTGCCAGCAGTCTTACTAGCGGGAACGCAGATACGCAGTATTTT.

The CDR3 region has the DNA TGTGCCAGCAGAGAAGGGGCAGATACGCAGTATTTT. Amino acid sequence: CASREGADTQYF. The rearrangement uses TRBV27 and TRBJ2-3, with D possibly matching TRBD1 (5 bases). The ends were cut back, 6 bases at V and 4 bases at J, with 8 bases in the middle. Germline CDR1 and CDR2: MNHEY and SMNVEV (reference sequence). The CDR3 extends over 12 amino acids.

The V call is TRBV6-6, the J call TRBJ1-6, with 7 nucleotides matching TRBD1. J was trimmed by 6 bases and V by 6 bases; bases with no gene match: 5. CDR1 is MNHNY, CDR2 SVGAGI, per germline (reference sequence). This CDR3 contains 14 residues. This CDR3 reads CASSGTDANSPLHF. The CDR3 DNA is TGTGCCAGCAGCGGGACAGACGCTAATTCACCCCTCCACTTT.